A selection of T cell receptor beta chains follows, all from one sample in a study of regulatory T cells in long-lasting Graves disease. TCRdb reanalysed the multiplex PCR reads using MiXCR and keeps one entry per CDR3 protein. The sample gives approximately 400,000 distinct CDR3 sequences, around 14% of which show up once; 15% to 20% is in the top ten. This same sample was also part of a study on T cells in Graves' hyperthyroidism and ophthalmopathy.

The sequenced sample was peripheral blood mononuclear cells (PBMCs), obtained at new diagnosis, from a patient treated with antithyroid drugs. The receptors shown here come from a woman between 25 and 40 years old with Graves disease. Both conserved end residues are part of each CDR3. The D gene is left open where the match is weak. Clone size is not always given. Where it is, it says once, few, many or a class for expanded clones.

size: many; V: TRBV27; D: .; J: TRBJ2-5; CDR3: CASSPQGKETQYF; DNA: TGTGCCAGCAGTCCTCAGGGGAAAGAGACCCAGTACTTC
size: many; V: TRBV20-1; D: .; J: TRBJ2-7; CDR3: CSAAVAGRTYEQYF; DNA: TGCAGTGCTGCGGTGGCAGGGCGGACCTACGAGCAGTACTTC
size: many; V: TRBV30; D: .; J: TRBJ1-3; CDR3: CAWSSGNTIYF; DNA: TGTGCCTGGAGTTCCGGAAACACCATATATTTT
size: .; V: TRBV6-1; D: .; J: TRBJ2-5; CDR3: CASRGGPGETQYF; DNA: TGTGCCAGCAGGGGGGGCCCGGGAGAGACCCAGTACTTC
size: many; V: TRBV6-1; D: TRBD2; J: TRBJ2-2; CDR3: CASTITLAGITGELFF; DNA: TGTGCCAGCACCATAACTCTAGCGGGAATCACCGGGGAGCTGTTTTTT
size: few; V: TRBV19; D: TRBD2; J: TRBJ2-1; CDR3: CASSNPRLAPNEQFF; DNA: TGTGCCAGTAGTAATCCCAGACTAGCTCCTAATGAGCAGTTCTTC
size: many; V: TRBV2; D: TRBD2; J: TRBJ2-1; CDR3: CASSRLATGNEQFF; DNA: TGTGCCAGCAGCCGACTAGCGACTGGGAATGAGCAGTTCTTC
size: .; V: TRBV6-2/TRBV6-3; D: TRBD2; J: TRBJ2-7; CDR3: CASSPYLAVDPHEQYF; DNA: TGTGCCAGCAGTCCCTACCTAGCGGTCGATCCCCACGAGCAGTACTTC
size: many; V: TRBV29-1; D: TRBD1; J: TRBJ2-3; CDR3: CSVLDRSTDTQYF; DNA: TGCAGCGTCCTGGACAGGAGCACAGATACGCAGTATTTT
size: many; V: TRBV18; D: .; J: TRBJ1-6; CDR3: CASSQGNNSPLHF; DNA: TGTGCCAGCTCACAGGGAAATAATTCACCCCTCCACTTT
size: .; V: TRBV19; D: .; J: TRBJ1-5; CDR3: CASSIQGRQPQHF; DNA: TGTGCCAGTAGTATACAGGGACGTCAGCCCCAGCATTTT